This T cell receptor (beta chain) was sequenced for a study of cytomegalovirus exposure and HLA in healthy donors. Overall study: Of the donors genotyped, some 400 in all, 75% to 90% fell in the Caucasian-associated ancestry cluster. Study-wide findings and caveats: Later analysis demonstrated an association between a missense DCLRE1C variant and TCR beta V- and J-gene trimming. Information on immune exposure was restricted to one variable (CMV serostatus).

Comments on this clone: Its antigen is still unknown.

The CDR3 contains 20 residues. V was clipped by 1 base and J by 0 bases; unmatched bases: 11. Per the germline V gene, CDR1 is LGHNA and CDR2 is YNFKEQ. Vbeta (60) and Jbeta (13) primers were used in the PCR. Method: immunoSEQ multiplex PCR; TCRdb's copy keeps in-frame clones and lacks some. The sample records about 120,000 clones, 80% to 90% being singletons. Material for sequencing was PBMCs. This TCR was sampled from a male donor in good health and CMV-seropositive. This chain joins TRBV4-2 and TRBJ2-2; TRBD2 aligns across 10 bases. The CDR3 DNA reads as TGTGCCAGCAGCCAAGTTGGGCTAGCGGGAGAGGATTCGAACACCGGGGAGCTGTTTTTT. This translates into CASSQVGLAGEDSNTGELFF.